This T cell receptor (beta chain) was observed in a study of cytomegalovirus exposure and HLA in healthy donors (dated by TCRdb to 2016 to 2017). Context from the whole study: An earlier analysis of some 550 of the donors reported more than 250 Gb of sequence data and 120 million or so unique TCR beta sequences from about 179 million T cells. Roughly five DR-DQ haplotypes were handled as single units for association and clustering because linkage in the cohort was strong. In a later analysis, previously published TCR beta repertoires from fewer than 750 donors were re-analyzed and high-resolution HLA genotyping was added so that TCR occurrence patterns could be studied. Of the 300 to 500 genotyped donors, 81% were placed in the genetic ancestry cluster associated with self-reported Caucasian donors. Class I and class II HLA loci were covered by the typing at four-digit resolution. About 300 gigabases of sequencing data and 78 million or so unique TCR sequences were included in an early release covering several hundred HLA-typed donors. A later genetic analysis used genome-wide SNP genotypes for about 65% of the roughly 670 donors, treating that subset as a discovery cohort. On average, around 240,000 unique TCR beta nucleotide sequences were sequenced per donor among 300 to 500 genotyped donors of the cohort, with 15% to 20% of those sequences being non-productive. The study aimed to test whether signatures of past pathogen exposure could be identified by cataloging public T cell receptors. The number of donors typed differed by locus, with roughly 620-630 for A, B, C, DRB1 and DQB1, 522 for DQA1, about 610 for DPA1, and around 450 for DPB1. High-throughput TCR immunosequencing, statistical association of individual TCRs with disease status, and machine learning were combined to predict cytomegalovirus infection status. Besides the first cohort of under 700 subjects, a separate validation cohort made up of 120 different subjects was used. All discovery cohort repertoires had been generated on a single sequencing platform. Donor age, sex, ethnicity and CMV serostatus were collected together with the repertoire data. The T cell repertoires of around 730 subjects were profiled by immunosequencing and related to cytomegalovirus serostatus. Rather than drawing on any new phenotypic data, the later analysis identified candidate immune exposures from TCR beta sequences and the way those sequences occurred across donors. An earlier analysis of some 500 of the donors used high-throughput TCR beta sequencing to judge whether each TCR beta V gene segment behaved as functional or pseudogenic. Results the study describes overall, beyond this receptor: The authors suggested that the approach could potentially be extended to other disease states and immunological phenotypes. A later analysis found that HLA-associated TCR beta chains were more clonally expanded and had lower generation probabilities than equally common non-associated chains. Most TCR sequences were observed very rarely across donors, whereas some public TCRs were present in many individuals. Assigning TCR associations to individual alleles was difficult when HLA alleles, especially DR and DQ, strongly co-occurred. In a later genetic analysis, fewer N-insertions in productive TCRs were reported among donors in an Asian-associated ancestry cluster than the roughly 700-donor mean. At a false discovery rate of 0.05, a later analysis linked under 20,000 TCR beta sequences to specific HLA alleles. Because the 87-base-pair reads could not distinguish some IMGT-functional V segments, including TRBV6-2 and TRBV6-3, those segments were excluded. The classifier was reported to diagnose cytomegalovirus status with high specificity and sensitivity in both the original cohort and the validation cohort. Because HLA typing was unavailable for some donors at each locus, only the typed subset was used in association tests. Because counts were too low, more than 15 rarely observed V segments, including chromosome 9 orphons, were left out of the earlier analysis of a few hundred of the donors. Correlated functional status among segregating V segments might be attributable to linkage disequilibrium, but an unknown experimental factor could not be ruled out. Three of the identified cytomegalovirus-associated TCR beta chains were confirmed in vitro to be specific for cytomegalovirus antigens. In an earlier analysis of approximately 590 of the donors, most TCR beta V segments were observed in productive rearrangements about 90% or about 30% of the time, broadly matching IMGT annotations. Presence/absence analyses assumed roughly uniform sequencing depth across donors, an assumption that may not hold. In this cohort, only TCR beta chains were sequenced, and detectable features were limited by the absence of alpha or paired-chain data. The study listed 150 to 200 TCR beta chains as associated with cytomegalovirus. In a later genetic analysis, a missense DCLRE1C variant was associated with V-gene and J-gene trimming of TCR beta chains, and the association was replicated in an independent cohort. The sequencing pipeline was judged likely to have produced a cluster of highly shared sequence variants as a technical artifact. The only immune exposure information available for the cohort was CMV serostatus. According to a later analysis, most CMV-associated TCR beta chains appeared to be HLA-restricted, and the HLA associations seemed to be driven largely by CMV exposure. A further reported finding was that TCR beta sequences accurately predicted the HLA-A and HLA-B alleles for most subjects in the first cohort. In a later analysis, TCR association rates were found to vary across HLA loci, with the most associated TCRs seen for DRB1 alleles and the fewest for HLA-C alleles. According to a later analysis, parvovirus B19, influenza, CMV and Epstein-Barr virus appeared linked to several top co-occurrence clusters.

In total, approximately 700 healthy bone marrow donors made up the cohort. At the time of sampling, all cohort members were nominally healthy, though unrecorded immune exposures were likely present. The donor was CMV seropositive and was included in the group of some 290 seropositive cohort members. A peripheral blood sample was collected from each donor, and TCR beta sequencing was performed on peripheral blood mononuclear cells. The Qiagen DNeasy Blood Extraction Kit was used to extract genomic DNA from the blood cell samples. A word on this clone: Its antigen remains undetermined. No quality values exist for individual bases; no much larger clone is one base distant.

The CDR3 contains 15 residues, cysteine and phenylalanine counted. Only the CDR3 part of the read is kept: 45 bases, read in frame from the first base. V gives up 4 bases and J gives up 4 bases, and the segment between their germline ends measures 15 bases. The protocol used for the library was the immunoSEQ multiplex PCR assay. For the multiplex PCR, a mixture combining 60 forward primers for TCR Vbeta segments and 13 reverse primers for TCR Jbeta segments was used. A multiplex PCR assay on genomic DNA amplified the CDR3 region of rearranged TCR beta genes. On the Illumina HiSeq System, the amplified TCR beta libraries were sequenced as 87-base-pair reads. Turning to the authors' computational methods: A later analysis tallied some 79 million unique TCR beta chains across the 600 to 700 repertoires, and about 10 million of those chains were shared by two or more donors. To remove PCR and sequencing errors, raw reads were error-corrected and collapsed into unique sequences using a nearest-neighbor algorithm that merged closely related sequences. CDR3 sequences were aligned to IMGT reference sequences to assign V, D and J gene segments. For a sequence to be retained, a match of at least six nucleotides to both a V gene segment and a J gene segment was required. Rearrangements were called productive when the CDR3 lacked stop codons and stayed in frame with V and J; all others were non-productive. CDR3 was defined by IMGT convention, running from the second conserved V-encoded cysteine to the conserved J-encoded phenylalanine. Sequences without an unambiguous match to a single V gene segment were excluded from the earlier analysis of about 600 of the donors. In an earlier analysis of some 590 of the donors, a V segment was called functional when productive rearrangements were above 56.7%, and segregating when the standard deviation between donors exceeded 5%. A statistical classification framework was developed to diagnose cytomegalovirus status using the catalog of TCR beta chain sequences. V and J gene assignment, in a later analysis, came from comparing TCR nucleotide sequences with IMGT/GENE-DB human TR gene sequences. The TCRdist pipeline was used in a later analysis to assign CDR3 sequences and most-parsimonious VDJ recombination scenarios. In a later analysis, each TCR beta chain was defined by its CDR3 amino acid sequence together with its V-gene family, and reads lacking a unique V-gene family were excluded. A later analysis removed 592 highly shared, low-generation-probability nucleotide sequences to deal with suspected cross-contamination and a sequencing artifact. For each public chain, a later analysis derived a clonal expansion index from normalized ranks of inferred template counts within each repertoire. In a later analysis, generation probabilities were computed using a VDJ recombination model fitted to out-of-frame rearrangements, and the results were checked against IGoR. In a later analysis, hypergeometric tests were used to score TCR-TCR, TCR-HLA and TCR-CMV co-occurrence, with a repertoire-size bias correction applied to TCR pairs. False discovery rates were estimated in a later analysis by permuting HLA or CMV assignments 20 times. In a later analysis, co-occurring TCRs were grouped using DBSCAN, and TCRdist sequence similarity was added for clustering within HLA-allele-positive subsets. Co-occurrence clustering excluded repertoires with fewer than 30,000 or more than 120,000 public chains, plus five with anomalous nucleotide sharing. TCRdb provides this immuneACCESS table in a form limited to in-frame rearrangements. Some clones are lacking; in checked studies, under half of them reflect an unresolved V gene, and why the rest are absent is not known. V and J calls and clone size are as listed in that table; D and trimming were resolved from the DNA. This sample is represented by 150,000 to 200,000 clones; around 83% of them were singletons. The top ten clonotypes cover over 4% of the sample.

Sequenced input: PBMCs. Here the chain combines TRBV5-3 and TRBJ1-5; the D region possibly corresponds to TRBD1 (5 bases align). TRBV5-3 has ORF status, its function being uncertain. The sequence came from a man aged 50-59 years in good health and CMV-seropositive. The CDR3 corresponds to CARSGGEGPNQPQHF. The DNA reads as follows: TGTGCCAGAAGCGGAGGGGAGGGGCCGAATCAGCCCCAGCATTTT.